This TCR beta chain was retrieved from a study of blood T cell repertoires in COVID-19. Sequencing used immunoSEQ multiplex PCR; TCRdb keeps in-frame clones, though not all of them. The sample has around 250,000 clones, approximately 83% seen once. V shed 8 bases and J shed 6 bases, with 10 bases lying between them. Germline lookup yields CDR1 MGHDK and CDR2 SYGVNS. This CDR3 contains 11 residues. V is TRBV25-1 and J is TRBJ1-1; a weak D match, TRBD1 (6 bases). Sequenced: PBMCs or T cells enriched from blood (not recorded which). This TCR derives from a man between 50 and 59 years old who had recovered from COVID-19. This CDR3 reads CASSRTAEAFF. DNA of the CDR3: TGTGCCAGCTCCAGGACAGCTGAAGCTTTCTTT. The entire variable domain, with the rest obtained from reference TRBV25-1 and TRBJ1-1, is as follows: EADIYQTPRYLVIGTGKKITLECSQTMGHDKMYWYQQDPGMELHLIHYSYGVNSTEKGDLSSESTVSRIRTEHFPLTLESARPSHTSQYLCASSRTAEAFFGQGTRLTVV.